These T cell receptor beta chains were read from a single sample in a study of T cells in Graves' hyperthyroidism and ophthalmopathy. From the multiplex PCR reads, TCRdb called clonotypes with MiXCR, one entry per CDR3 protein. The sample records 200,000 to 250,000 distinct CDR3 sequences, roughly 17% being singletons. The sequenced material came from blood. The source is a man in his fifties with Graves' hyperthyroidism. CDR3s include the opening cysteine and the closing phenylalanine or tryptophan. The D gene is left open where the match is weak. Clone sizes are given selectively: once, few, many, or a class where the clone is expanded.

V	D	size	J	CDR3	DNA
TRBV5-8	.	many	TRBJ2-5	CASSFGGLETQYF	TGTGCCAGCAGCTTTGGAGGGCTCGAGACCCAGTACTTC
TRBV12-5	TRBD1	few	TRBJ2-2	CASGLRYRGSTGELFF	TGTGCTAGTGGTTTGAGGTACAGGGGGAGCACCGGGGAGCTGTTTTTT
TRBV7-2	.	many	TRBJ2-7	CASSSPDRYEQYF	TGTGCCAGCAGCTCCCCCGACAGATACGAGCAGTACTTC
TRBV6-5	TRBD2	few	TRBJ2-2	CAGSYGLAGAVGELFF	TGTGCCGGCAGTTACGGGCTAGCGGGAGCGGTCGGGGAGCTGTTTTTT
TRBV24-1	.	many	TRBJ1-1	CATSDYGLTEAFF	TGTGCCACCAGTGATTATGGTTTGACTGAAGCTTTCTTT
TRBV24-1	.	many	TRBJ2-7	CATSDFSEQYF	TGTGCCACCAGTGATTTCTCGGAGCAGTACTTC
TRBV10-2	TRBD2	many	TRBJ2-7	CASGISGRQFEQYF	TGCGCCAGTGGGATTAGCGGGAGGCAGTTCGAGCAGTACTTC
TRBV12-3/TRBV12-4	.	many	TRBJ1-1	CASTAGGTEAFF	TGTGCCAGCACCGCGGGCGGCACTGAAGCTTTCTTT
TRBV19	.	few	TRBJ2-1	CASSIGGPYNEQFF	TGTGCCAGTAGTATAGGAGGGCCCTACAATGAGCAGTTCTTC
TRBV5-1	.	many	TRBJ2-3	CASTKGTTDTQYF	TGCGCCAGCACCAAGGGTACAACAGATACGCAGTATTTT
TRBV24-1	TRBD2	.	TRBJ2-3	CATSDLKTSGTTDTQYF	TGTGCCACCAGTGATTTGAAGACTAGCGGGACCACAGATACGCAGTATTTT
TRBV15	.	many	TRBJ1-2	CATALGGALNYGYTF	TGTGCCACCGCTCTGGGCGGAGCACTTAACTATGGCTACACCTTC
TRBV7-8	.	many	TRBJ2-1	CASSLLHNNEQFF	TGTGCCAGCAGCTTACTCCATAACAATGAGCAGTTCTTC
TRBV20-1	TRBD2	many	TRBJ2-3	CSATGTSGRGDTQYF	TGCAGTGCTACCGGGACTAGCGGGAGAGGAGATACGCAGTATTTT
TRBV20-1	.	many	TRBJ1-1	CSARGHMNTEAFF	TGCAGTGCTAGAGGTCATATGAACACTGAAGCTTTCTTT
TRBV5-1	.	.	TRBJ2-3	CASSPDNTDTQYF	TGCGCCAGCAGCCCGGACAACACAGATACGCAGTATTTT
TRBV10-2	.	few	TRBJ1-2	CASSDNNYGYTF	TGCGCCAGCAGTGACAATAACTATGGCTACACCTTC
TRBV5-1	.	few	TRBJ1-3	CASSLSHSGNTIYF	TGCGCCAGCAGCTTATCTCACTCTGGAAACACCATATATTTT
TRBV2	TRBD2	many	TRBJ2-1	CASSEALPASGAYNEQFF	TGTGCCAGCAGTGAAGCTCTTCCGGCTAGCGGGGCTTACAATGAGCAGTTCTTC
TRBV5-1	.	.	TRBJ2-1	CASSFDRAGDNEQFF	TGCGCCAGCAGCTTTGACCGGGCCGGGGACAATGAGCAGTTCTTC
TRBV20-1	.	.	TRBJ1-4	CSARDSAGSATNEKLFF	TGCAGTGCTAGAGATTCGGCAGGGTCAGCAACTAATGAAAAACTGTTTTTT
TRBV20-1	TRBD1	many	TRBJ1-2	CSAMDRQDYGYTF	TGCAGTGCCATGGACAGGCAAGACTATGGCTACACCTTC
TRBV3-1	TRBD2	many	TRBJ2-1	CASSPNSASGRNEQFF	TGTGCCAGCAGCCCAAACTCAGCTAGCGGGAGGAATGAGCAGTTCTTC
TRBV9	.	.	TRBJ1-5	CASSHSPGANQPQHF	TGTGCCAGCAGCCACTCCCCAGGGGCCAATCAGCCCCAGCATTTT
TRBV28	.	many	TRBJ2-2	CASSRDSELGELFF	TGTGCCAGCAGCCGGGATTCCGAACTCGGGGAGCTGTTTTTT
TRBV3-1	.	.	TRBJ2-3	CASSQDLTSASTDTQYF	TGTGCCAGCAGCCAAGATTTAACGAGCGCAAGCACAGATACGCAGTATTTT
TRBV28	.	.	TRBJ1-1	CASSGRGHTEAFF	TGTGCCAGCAGTGGCAGGGGCCACACTGAAGCTTTCTTT
TRBV12-3/TRBV12-4	.	many	TRBJ2-5	CASRPEGGGETQYF	TGTGCCAGCAGGCCGGAGGGGGGTGGAGAGACCCAGTACTTC
TRBV11-2	TRBD2	few	TRBJ2-1	CATGTSGLSKQFF	TGTGCCACGGGGACTAGCGGTCTCAGTAAGCAGTTCTTC
TRBV11-2	TRBD1	many	TRBJ2-7	CASSFQGQTASYEQYF	TGTGCCAGCAGCTTCCAGGGACAGACCGCTTCCTACGAGCAGTACTTC
TRBV11-2	TRBD2	.	TRBJ2-5	CASSGPMVTSGPEDGKTQYF	TGTGCCAGCAGCGGTCCTATGGTTACTAGCGGGCCGGAGGACGGGAAGACCCAGTACTTC
TRBV12-3/TRBV12-4	TRBD2	many	TRBJ2-1	CASSFSAGNEQFF	TGTGCCAGCAGTTTTTCAGCGGGGAATGAGCAGTTCTTC
TRBV14	.	few	TRBJ2-5	CASSQLDWETQYF	TGTGCCAGCAGCCAGCTCGATTGGGAGACCCAGTACTTC
TRBV28	.	many	TRBJ2-5	CASSFGRTQYF	TGTGCCAGCAGTTTTGGGAGGACCCAGTACTTC
TRBV5-4	TRBD2	.	TRBJ2-1	CASTVGLAGVNEQFF	TGTGCCAGCACCGTGGGGCTAGCGGGAGTGAATGAGCAGTTCTTC
TRBV2	TRBD1	.	TRBJ2-3	CASSDWTGGTDTQYF	TGTGCCAGCAGCGACTGGACAGGAGGCACAGATACGCAGTATTTT
TRBV12-3/TRBV12-4	.	many	TRBJ2-5	CASSRGTETQYF	TGTGCCAGCAGCCGGGGGACAGAGACCCAGTACTTC
TRBV29-1	TRBD2	many	TRBJ2-1	CSVVWGGLAGGNEQFF	TGCAGCGTTGTTTGGGGAGGACTAGCGGGAGGTAATGAGCAGTTCTTC
TRBV30	TRBD1	many	TRBJ1-1	CAWGGTANTEAFF	TGTGCCTGGGGGGGGACAGCGAACACTGAAGCTTTCTTT
TRBV7-9	TRBD2	.	TRBJ2-2	CASRGGMNTGELFF	TGTGCCAGCAGGGGGGGGATGAACACCGGGGAGCTGTTTTTT
TRBV10-3	.	.	TRBJ2-3	CAISAKGLGTDTQYF	TGTGCCATCAGTGCCAAGGGGCTGGGAACAGATACGCAGTATTTT
TRBV5-8	.	many	TRBJ2-5	CASNLGQGLGQETQYF	TGTGCCAGCAACCTTGGGCAGGGACTCGGACAAGAGACCCAGTACTTC
TRBV30	.	many	TRBJ1-3	CAWSQPQGRSGNTIYF	TGTGCCTGGAGTCAACCCCAGGGGCGCTCTGGAAACACCATATATTTT
TRBV9	.	many	TRBJ2-3	CASSRRLTDTQYF	TGTGCCAGCAGCCGTCGGCTCACAGATACGCAGTATTTT
TRBV7-6	.	many	TRBJ2-2	CASSLVATGNTGELFF	TGTGCCAGCAGCTTAGTGGCGACAGGGAACACCGGGGAGCTGTTTTTT
TRBV7-9	.	.	TRBJ1-3	CASSLQRNTIYF	TGTGCCAGCAGCTTACAGCGGAACACCATATATTTT